This T cell receptor beta chain was sequenced during a study of shared clonotypes between healthy human individuals. Across the study: Serving as donors were a couple of women and three men, whose ages spanned 18 to 49.

Study-wide results and caveats: Sample collection involved blood only; tissue repertoires are likely different.

Per germline, CDR1 SNHLY and CDR2 FYNNEI. The CDR3 length is 17 residues. The V gene lost 3 bases and the J gene lost 1 base, with 15 bases spanning the gap. Profiled with immunoSEQ multiplex PCR; TCRdb holds only in-frame clones, not every one. The profile shows hundreds of thousands of clones, about 97% of them singletons. This clone showed up just once. Its antigen remains unknown. Healthy HIV-negative adults without recent acute infections or vaccinations served as donors. The chain couples TRBV2 to TRBJ2-2; no firm D call. The sequenced sample was naive CD4+ T cells sorted from blood. Subset: CD45RA+ positively selected. The receptor was derived from a young woman in good health. The CDR3 spells CASSESRRRRNTGELFF. CDR3 nucleotides: TGTGCCAGCAGTGAGAGTCGGCGGAGACGGAACACCGGGGAGCTGTTTTTT.